This note documents a single T cell receptor beta chain sequence. The antigen it binds to is not known. Per-nucleotide qualities are absent, and no much larger clonotype sits a single base away. Whole blood was collected in K2EDTA tubes by collaborating institutions according to the institutions' own protocols. For TCRbeta analysis, collaborators shipped samples in one of three forms: frozen whole blood, isolated PBMCs, or DNA extracted from either of those sample types. TCRbeta CDR3 regions were amplified from genomic DNA by means of the immunoSEQ Assay, a bias-controlled multiplex PCR. On the authors' methods: The number of nucleated cells in each sample was estimated by amplification of reference gene primers within the assay. Sequence reads were collapsed and filtered to measure the absolute abundance of every unique TCRbeta CDR3 rearrangement. For each sample, productive Simpson clonality was calculated as the square root of Simpson's diversity index over productive rearrangements. As stored in TCRdb, this immuneACCESS dataset retains in-frame rearrangements with V and J assigned. A fraction of the clones does not appear; measured against another copy, unresolved V genes explain less than half of the discrepancy, and the remainder lacks a known reason. The V and J calls and clone size come from that table; D and trimming were worked out from the DNA. The sample has approximately 160,000 clones on record, 90% of them singletons. Of the sample, 15% to 20% falls within the top ten clones.

This entry is derived from a study of blood T cell repertoires in COVID-19 (dated by TCRdb to about 2020). About the investigation overall: Samples covering the acute and convalescent phases of COVID-19 were provided by collaborators in the United States, Italy and Spain. A freely available public database, intended as a resource for researchers studying the immune response to SARS-CoV-2, is where the repertoires were released. Samples came from the ongoing ImmuneRACE study (first 160 participants) plus 1,254 subjects from 6 global collaborators. HLA class I and class II types, where available, came from metadata supplied by the sample provider rather than from assay-based typing. The material from the prospective study consisted of cDNA or gDNA derived from T cells, B-cell-depleted T cells, or PBMCs. The dataset comprised deeply sampled blood TCRbeta repertoires from subjects exposed to, actively infected with, or recovered from COVID-19. Nearly every sample came with metadata listing a de-identified subject ID, COVID-19 status, age in years and sex. On the study overall, not on this receptor specifically: How much clinical and demographic metadata was included differed by source and by participant, and the metadata was provided uncurated.

According to the germline V gene, CDR1 reads MGHRA and CDR2 reads YSYEKL. The junction shows trimming of 4 bases on V and 0 bases on J, plus 14 bases between the germline ends. Its CDR3 holds 16 amino acids, cysteine through phenylalanine. Of the read, only the CDR3 DNA is kept; its 48 bases are in frame from base 1. The material sequenced was peripheral blood. Recombination linked TRBV4-1 to TRBJ2-3; a weak D assignment points to TRBD2 (5 bases agree). This TCR came from a man between 60 and 75 years old with active or convalescent COVID-19. At the DNA level, the sequence is TGCGCCAGCAGCCCCGGCTGGAGGAGAAGCACAGATACGCAGTATTTT. Its translation is CASSPGWRRSTDTQYF.